The 16 T cell receptor beta chains reported below all come from one sample, sequenced in a study of shared clonotypes between healthy human individuals. Generated by immunoSEQ multiplex PCR, the TCRdb table keeps only in-frame clones and is missing some. The sample consists of 2 million or so clones, 85% to 95% of them appearing once. The sample was naive CD4+ T cells sorted from blood. Subset noted: CD45RA+ positively selected. Receptors originate from a young man in good health.

The chain combines TRBV11-2 with TRBJ2-1, with 10 bases lining up with TRBD2. CDR3 length: 15 amino acids. V shed 5 bases and J 5 bases; nucleotides not matched to a gene: 6. Germline values: CDR1 SGHAT, CDR2 FQNNGV. CDR3: CASSAGTSVNNEQFF. The CDR3 nucleotides read TGTGCCAGCAGCGCCGGGACTAGCGTTAACAATGAGCAGTTCTTC.

V usage is TRBV4-1 and J usage is TRBJ2-7, with 9 positions matching TRBD2. After removal of 1 base from V and 4 bases from J, the junction contained 5 bases not matched to a gene. The CDR3 runs to 15 residues. Looked up from germline, CDR1 is MGHRA and CDR2 is YSYEKL. CDR3 bases: TGCGCCAGCAGCCAAGCCGAAGCGGGGGGTTACGAGCAGTACTTC. This sequence encodes CASSQAEAGGYEQYF.

J is TRBJ1-1 and V is TRBV28; 7 positions agree with TRBD1. Germline CDR1 reads MDHEN; CDR2 reads SYDVKM. The trim removed 3 bases at V and 5 bases at J, leaving 6 bases unmatched. The CDR3 is made up of 14 amino acids. The CDR3 DNA reads as TGTGCCAGCAGTTTTGGGGCAGGGGGGACTGAAGCTTTCTTT. Protein product: CASSFGAGGTEAFF.

As to this clone: A read error is possible here, since a much larger clone lies one base away. The rearrangement links TRBV11-2 to TRBJ1-1, with 7 nucleotides matching TRBD1. The CDR3 has 14 residues. V gave up 4 bases and J gave up 1 base; unmatched junction bases: 3. Germline CDR1 SGHAT, CDR2 FQNNGV. CDR3 sequence reads: CASSSDRENTEAFF. The CDR3 nucleotides read TGTGCCAGCAGCTCCGACAGGGAGAACACTGAAGCTTTCTTT.

This chain connects TRBV5-1 to TRBJ2-2; TRBD2 is a possible D gene (6 bases). From germline, CDR1 is SGHRS and CDR2 YFSETQ. There are 17 residues in the CDR3. Trimming removed 0 bases at V and 5 bases at J, with 17 bases between. The CDR3 loop reads CASSLEAGGADTGELFF. CDR3 DNA sequence: TGCGCCAGCAGCTTGGAGGCCGGGGGAGCGGATACCGGGGAGCTGTTTTTT. The variable domain in full, completed from reference TRBV5-1 and TRBJ2-2, reads KAGVTQTPRYLIKTRGQQVTLSCSPISGHRSVSWYQQTPGQGLQFLFEYFSETQRNKGNFPGRFSGRQFSNSRSEMNVSTLELGDSALYLCASSLEAGGADTGELFFGEGSRLTVL.

The genes are TRBV27 and TRBJ1-2, with 10 positions matching TRBD1. This CDR3 has 13 amino acids. Germline V CDR1 and CDR2: MNHEY, SMNVEV (reference sequence). Trimming took 6 bases from V and 5 from J; bases not matched to a gene: 3. The CDR3, as DNA: TGTGCCAGCAGAAGACAGGGGGCTTATGGCTACACCTTC. It is translated as CASRRQGAYGYTF.

This sequence joins TRBV25-1 and TRBJ2-7; either TRBD1 or TRBD2 may supply D (7 bases each). Germline V lookup: CDR1 MGHDK, CDR2 SYGVNS. The V end was cut by 2 bases, the J end by 5 bases, with 19 bases between. This CDR3 is 16 amino acids long. The CDR3 sequence is CASSEPSRQGGNEQYF. The CDR3 DNA sequence: TGTGCCAGCAGTGAACCCTCCCGTCAGGGGGGGAACGAGCAGTACTTC.

V gene TRBV18 combines with J gene TRBJ2-1, with TRBD2 matching over 8 bases. The V gene end was trimmed by 0 bases and the J gene end by 8 bases; junction bases not matched to a gene: 6. The germline V gene encodes CDR1 KGHSH and CDR2 LQKENI. This CDR3 comprises 15 residues. Written as DNA, the CDR3 is TGTGCCAGCTCACCACCACGGGGGGGCCAGGATGAGCAGTTCTTC. It specifies CASSPPRGGQDEQFF.

J is TRBJ1-5 and V is TRBV5-1, with D tentatively TRBD1 (5 bases). Germline V gene lookup returns CDR1 SGHRS and CDR2 YFSETQ. CDR3 size: 17 residues. Deletions cut 2 bases from V and 5 bases from J, with 20 bases between. CDR3: CASSLPRDFRAHQPQHF. CDR3 DNA: TGCGCCAGCAGCTTACCCCGGGACTTTAGGGCTCATCAGCCCCAGCATTTT.

The rearrangement links TRBV2 to TRBJ1-2, with unresolved D. This CDR3 contains 14 residues. V was cut by 5 bases and J by 0 bases, with 10 bases left in between. Per the germline V gene, CDR1 is SNHLY and CDR2 is FYNNEI. CDR3 sequence: CASSIGRTNYGYTF. Written as DNA, the CDR3 is TGTGCCAGCAGTATCGGGCGAACTAACTATGGCTACACCTTC.

The CDR3 coding sequence is TGTGCCAGCAGCCGATCGAACAATGAGCAGTTCTTC. This gives the protein CASSRSNNEQFF. This sequence joins TRBV6-5 and TRBJ2-1; D not certain. This CDR3 spans 12 amino acids. V lost 6 bases and J 5 bases, leaving 8 bases between the germline ends. CDR1 and CDR2 (germline): MNHEY, SVGAGI.

A note on this clone: Other nucleotide sequences from this sample produce the same CDR3. The chain uses TRBV6-6 and TRBJ1-1; TRBD1 matches at 8 bases. Trimming cost V 4 bases and J 2 bases; bases outside gene matches: 6. Germline V gene data show CDR1 as MNHNY and CDR2 as SVGAGI (reference sequence). This CDR3 spans 15 amino acids. In nucleotides, the CDR3 is TGTGCCAGCAGTTCTCCGGGACAGGTAAACACTGAAGCTTTCTTT. Its protein is CASSSPGQVNTEAFF.

V is TRBV6-1 and J is TRBJ1-2; 9 nucleotides match TRBD1. The ends lost 4 bases at V and 7 bases at J; junction bases unmatched: 7. Germline V gene data show CDR1 as MNHNS and CDR2 as SASEGT. The CDR3 runs 14 residues. CDR3 coding DNA: TGTGCCAGCAGTGCCAGGGACAGGGTGGCTGGCTACACCTTC. The encoded protein is CASSARDRVAGYTF.

CDR3 residues: CASSLRQGSAEAFF. The CDR3 DNA reads TGCGCCAGCAGCTTGCGACAGGGCTCCGCTGAAGCTTTCTTT. The chain has TRBV5-1 and TRBJ1-1, with 7 positions matching TRBD1. Per germline, CDR1 SGHRS and CDR2 YFSETQ. The CDR3 covers 14 residues. With V trimmed by 1 base and J by 6 bases, 6 bases remained unmatched.

This clone is a singleton in its sample. This chain joins TRBV5-5 and TRBJ1-6; TRBD1 aligns across 12 bases. V shed 5 bases and J 7 bases; nucleotides not matched to a gene: 19. The CDR3 is made up of 20 amino acids. Germline V gives CDR1 SGHKS, CDR2 YYEKEE (reference sequence). Here the CDR3 reads CASSRIGGTGGASANSPLHF. CDR3 DNA: TGTGCCAGCAGTCGTATCGGCGGGACAGGGGGCGCTTCCGCCAATTCACCCCTCCACTTT.

The CDR3, as DNA: TGCGCCAGCAGCTTGGGCGACACACCAGGGGGCTATCGGGGAAACACCATATATTTT. This gives the protein CASSLGDTPGGYRGNTIYF. V usage is TRBV5-1 and J usage is TRBJ1-3; 8 bases map to TRBD1. CDR1 and CDR2 (germline): SGHRS, YFSETQ. The CDR3 is 19 residues long. V gave up 0 bases and J gave up 4 bases; unmatched junction bases: 15.